The 14 T cell receptor beta chains below all came from one sample that was sequenced in a study of control samples from healthy donors and cancer patients. Profiled with immunoSEQ multiplex PCR; TCRdb holds only in-frame clones, not every one. The sample records around 150,000 clones, roughly 94% being singletons. Sequences were obtained from blood. All receptors derive from a woman aged 40 to 50 in good health.

The chain carries TRBV7-9 and TRBJ1-2, with a weak D call TRBD1 (6 bases). CDR3 length: 17 residues. The V end lost 5 bases, the J end lost 5 bases, and 24 bases lay between the germline ends. Germline CDR1 SEHNR, CDR2 FQNEAQ (reference sequence). The CDR3 bases are TGTGCCAGCAGCCGTGGAGGCCGTAATCCAGGGGAGTATGGCTACACCTTC. As protein: CASSRGGRNPGEYGYTF.

V usage is TRBV11-2 and J usage is TRBJ2-7; D is tentatively TRBD1 or TRBD2 (5 bases each). The germline V gene encodes CDR1 SGHAT and CDR2 FQNNGV. V was clipped by 3 bases and J by 4 bases, with 10 bases between them. This CDR3 contains 13 residues. The CDR3 loop is CASSLGDGYEQYF. For the CDR3, the DNA is TGTGCCAGCAGCTTGGGGGACGGTTACGAGCAGTACTTC.

The chain carries TRBV7-9 and TRBJ2-6; no reliable D call. Trimming took 5 bases from V and 12 from J, leaving 17 bases between them. Per the germline V gene, CDR1 is SEHNR and CDR2 is FQNEAQ (reference sequence). The CDR3 totals 14 residues. CDR3 coding DNA: TGTGCCAGCAGCCCCGAAGTCTCGGCCCTCGTCCTGACTTTC. Its translation: CASSPEVSALVLTF.

The rearrangement joins TRBV12-3 or TRBV12-4 to TRBJ2-1; 8 positions agree with TRBD1. Germline trimming cut 2 bases from V and 14 bases from J; bases unmatched to any gene: 8. This CDR3 is built from 13 residues. CDR3 coding DNA: TGTGCCAGCAGTTTATCTAGACAGGGGCGAGAGTTCTTC. Translated, it gives CASSLSRQGREFF.

The CDR3 DNA reads TGCGCCAGCAGCCAAGATGTGGTAGCCCTAGGAGCCAAAAACATTCAGTACTTC. Its translation: CASSQDVVALGAKNIQYF. This sequence joins TRBV4-3 and TRBJ2-4, with D unclear. This CDR3 spans 18 amino acids. V lost 0 bases, J lost 0 bases, and 15 bases lay in between. Germline values: CDR1 LGHNA, CDR2 YSLEER.

The chain combines TRBV29-1 with TRBJ1-2; possibly TRBD1 for D (6 bases). CDR3 length: 13 amino acids. CDR1 and CDR2 from the germline V gene are SQVTM and ANQGSEA. The V gene lost 6 bases and the J gene lost 3 bases, with 14 bases spanning the gap. CDR3 region: CSVRAGGYYGYTF. The CDR3 DNA sequence: TGCAGCGTCCGGGCGGGGGGCTACTATGGCTACACCTTC. Drawing the rest from reference TRBV29-1 and TRBJ1-2, the complete variable domain is SAVISQKPSRDICQRGTSLTIQCQVDSQVTMMFWYRQQPGQSLTLIATANQGSEATYESGFVIDKFPISRPNLTFSTLTVSNMSPEDSSIYLCSVRAGGYYGYTFGSGTRLTVV.

This rearrangement joins TRBV3-1 (or the pseudogene TRBV3-2) to TRBJ1-6; tentative D call: TRBD1 (5 bases). CDR3 length: 12 residues. Per germline, CDR1 LGHDT and CDR2 YNNKEL (reference sequence). V was trimmed by 7 bases and J by 8 bases, leaving 9 bases between them. CDR3 sequence (DNA): TGTGCCAGCACCAGGGACGATTCACCCCTCCACTTT. This gives the protein CASTRDDSPLHF.

This clone appeared a few times. This sequence joins TRBV11-2 and TRBJ1-5; D unclear. The CDR3 has 13 residues. Trimming stripped 1 base from V and 6 bases from J, with 7 bases between. Germline CDR1 reads SGHAT; CDR2 reads FQNNGV. The CDR3 coding sequence is TGTGCCAGCAGCTTAGGGGGTGGTCAGCCCCAGCATTTT. Protein sequence: CASSLGGGQPQHF.

The J gene is TRBJ1-5, the V gene TRBV25-1; D may be TRBD1 (6 bases). Trimming stripped 2 bases from V and 6 bases from J, with 8 bases between. Germline V lookup: CDR1 MGHDK, CDR2 SYGVNS. The length of the CDR3 is 13 residues. The CDR3 nucleotides are TGTGCCAGCAGTGAAGTGGGGGCTCAGCCCCAGCATTTT. Protein product: CASSEVGAQPQHF.

This sequence joins TRBV30 and TRBJ2-5; 9 positions agree with TRBD1. J was trimmed by 5 bases and V by 5 bases; bases with no gene match: 6. From germline, CDR1 is GTSNPN and CDR2 SVGIG (reference sequence). The CDR3 has 13 residues. The CDR3 coding sequence is TGTGCCTGGGGTACAGGGGGCTTCGAGACCCAGTACTTC. Translation: CAWGTGGFETQYF.

This chain joins TRBV7-6 and TRBJ2-2; TRBD2 aligns across 10 bases. Germline V gene data show CDR1 as SGHVS and CDR2 as FNYEAQ. V dropped 1 base and J dropped 0; count of bases not matched to a gene: 14. This CDR3 comprises 21 residues. The CDR3 loop reads CASSLVRRASGRQTNTGELFF. The DNA of the CDR3 is TGTGCCAGCAGCTTAGTCCGGCGGGCTAGCGGGAGACAAACGAACACCGGGGAGCTGTTTTTT.

J is TRBJ1-6 and V is TRBV7-8, with TRBD1 matching over 8 bases. V trimming: 5 bases; J trimming: 10 bases; junction bases outside the gene matches: 10. The V gene's germline CDR1 is SGHVS and CDR2 FQNEAQ. The CDR3 length is 15 residues. The CDR3 reads CASSREQGVGSPLHF. The CDR3 DNA reads TGTGCCAGCAGCCGAGAACAGGGGGTCGGCTCACCCCTCCACTTT.

CDR3 protein: CASRFRGPNTEAFF. In DNA form, the CDR3 reads TGTGCCAGCAGATTTAGGGGACCGAACACTGAAGCTTTCTTT. This chain links TRBV6-5 with TRBJ1-1; D perhaps matches TRBD1 (5 bases). The germline V gene encodes CDR1 MNHEY and CDR2 SVGAGI. V lost 6 bases, J lost 1 base, and 12 bases lay in between. This CDR3 spans 14 amino acids.

The chain has TRBV28 and TRBJ1-5; TRBD1 is a possible D gene (5 bases). V dropped 3 bases and J dropped 1 base, with 13 bases sitting between them. CDR1 is MDHEN, CDR2 SYDVKM, per germline. The CDR3 is made up of 16 amino acids. CDR3 sequence: CASSFRPGRSNQPQHF. CDR3 nucleotide sequence: TGTGCCAGCAGTTTTCGGCCGGGACGGAGCAATCAGCCCCAGCATTTT. Using reference TRBV28 and TRBJ1-5 for the parts outside the CDR3, the full variable domain is DVKVTQSSRYLVKRTGEKVFLECVQDMDHENMFWYRQDPGLGLRLIYFSYDVKMKEKGDIPEGYSVSREKKERFSLILESASTNQTSMYLCASSFRPGRSNQPQHFGDGTRLSIL.